Reported below is one TCR beta chain. Study processing details: Reference gene primer amplification gave estimated nucleated cell counts. Method: immunoSEQ multiplex PCR; TCRdb's copy keeps in-frame clones and lacks some. The V and J calls and the clone size are those of that table, but D and trimming were determined from the DNA. The profile covers some 200,000 clones, with more than 75% appearing a single time and 2.9% taken by the ten largest. The data are from a study of blood T cell repertoires in COVID-19. At the level of the study: Donors in the United States, Italy and Spain gave samples during acute or convalescent COVID-19. The analysed material was cDNA or gDNA that came from T cells, B-cell-depleted T cells, or PBMCs.

With V trimmed by 1 base and J by 4 bases, 20 bases remained unmatched. Germline V gene data show CDR1 as SGHRS and CDR2 as YFSETQ. The CDR3 contains 20 residues. The chain combines TRBV5-1 with TRBJ1-2; 9 positions agree with TRBD1. The specimen sequenced was peripheral blood. The receptor was isolated from a man in his fifties or sixties who had recovered from COVID-19. CDR3 amino acids: CASSLFPPDMPGQGGYGYTF. DNA of the CDR3: TGCGCCAGCAGCTTGTTTCCCCCGGACATGCCGGGACAGGGCGGCTATGGCTACACCTTC.